A single sample gave rise to the 11 T cell receptor beta chains below, sequenced in a study of graft-versus-host responses after intestinal transplantation. Their antigen targets remain unknown. TCRdb's copy holds only in-frame clones and misses some; the assay was immunoSEQ multiplex PCR. The sample includes about 110,000 clones, around 93% of them seen just once. The sequences come from unstimulated CD8+ T cells sorted from spleen or lymph node cells, collected before intestinal transplant. The receptors shown here come from a human donor who received an intestinal transplant.

The rearrangement joins TRBV2 to TRBJ2-7, with a possible D match to TRBD2 (6 bases). V gave up 7 bases and J gave up 0 bases, with 19 bases separating them. CDR1 and CDR2 (germline): SNHLY, FYNNEI. The CDR3 loop spans 16 amino acids. CDR3: CASIPGSAGLSYEQYF. The CDR3 bases are TGTGCCAGCATTCCGGGGTCTGCGGGGCTCTCCTACGAGCAGTACTTC. Full variable domain (remainder filled in from reference TRBV2 and TRBJ2-7): EPEVTQTPSHQVTQMGQEVILRCVPISNHLYFYWYRQILGQKVEFLVSFYNNEISEKSEIFDDQFSVERPDGSNFTLKIRSTKLEDSAMYFCASIPGSAGLSYEQYFGPGTRLTVT.

This chain connects TRBV27 to TRBJ2-7; D unresolved. V shed 4 bases and J shed 0 bases, with 13 bases lying between them. The germline CDR1 and CDR2 sequences are MNHEY and SMNVEV (reference sequence). The CDR3 loop spans 15 amino acids. The CDR3 region is CASSWSGVSSYEQYF. DNA of the CDR3: TGTGCCAGCAGTTGGTCGGGCGTGAGCTCCTACGAGCAGTACTTC.

The chain uses TRBV21-1 and TRBJ1-5. TRBV21-1 is a documented pseudogene. CDR3 length: 16 amino acids. This CDR3 is CASSAVSAVSNQPQHF. The CDR3 bases are TGTGCCAGCAGCGCGGTTTCGGCGGTTAGCAATCAGCCCCAGCATTTT.

DNA of the CDR3: TGTGCCAGCAGTGAGATAGACGGATACGGGGGCTACACCTTC. This translates into CASSEIDGYGGYTF. V gene TRBV6-1 combines with J gene TRBJ1-2; unclear D gene. V lost 3 bases, J lost 8 bases, and 16 bases lay in between. From germline, CDR1 is MNHNS and CDR2 SASEGT. CDR3 size: 14 residues.

The count of this clone is one. One end of the junction fails to match germline, which may point to a read error. This rearrangement joins TRBV7-7 to TRBJ2-5; D remains ambiguous. CDR1 SSHAT and CDR2 FNYEAQ come from the germline V gene (reference sequence). This CDR3 contains 15 residues. The CDR3 DNA is TGTGCTAGCAGCCCGAGAGCGTCGTACCAAGAGACCCAGTACTTC. This sequence encodes CASSPRASYQETQYF.

The rearrangement links TRBV2 to TRBJ1-2; no clear D gene. CDR1 is SNHLY, CDR2 FYNNEI, per germline. V was trimmed by 7 bases and J by 5 bases, leaving 23 bases between them. This CDR3 comprises 16 residues. CDR3 DNA: TGTGCCAGCATAACGGGAGAGGGAGCCTGGGTATATGGCTACACCTTC. Residues: CASITGEGAWVYGYTF.

This clone was observed a single time. CDR3 nucleotides: TGCGCCAGCAGTGAGAGGAAGACCTACAATGAGCAGTTCTTC. Translation: CASSERKTYNEQFF. The V gene is TRBV10-2, the J gene TRBJ2-1; D ambiguous. CDR1 is WSHSY, CDR2 SAAADI, per germline. CDR3 length: 14 amino acids. V lost 2 bases and J lost 2, with 7 bases in between.

CDR3: CASSPGGTGNYGYTF. As DNA, the CDR3 is TGCGCCAGCAGCCCTGGGGGGACAGGGAACTATGGCTACACCTTC. The J gene is TRBJ1-2, the V gene TRBV4-1, with 9 bases lining up with TRBD1. The junction had 5 bases not matched to a gene; V was cut back by 4 bases and J by 2 bases. The germline gives CDR1 MGHRA, CDR2 YSYEKL. The CDR3 loop spans 15 amino acids.

This clone was counted a single time. The chain links TRBV6-5 to TRBJ1-1; no definite D call. Trimming took off 6 bases at V and 0 bases at J, with 11 bases between the two ends. This CDR3 is 14 amino acids long. Per germline, CDR1 MNHEY and CDR2 SVGAGI. The CDR3 region is CASSERRVNTEAFF. CDR3 DNA: TGTGCCAGCAGCGAACGAAGGGTGAACACTGAAGCTTTCTTT.

This chain links TRBV7-9 with TRBJ2-5, with D possibly being TRBD2 (5 bases). Germline V lookup: CDR1 SEHNR, CDR2 FQNEAQ (reference sequence). The CDR3 length is 13 residues. V dropped 7 bases and J dropped 4 bases, with 13 bases sitting between them. This CDR3 is CASTQSGAETQYF. The CDR3 nucleotides read TGTGCCAGCACCCAAAGCGGCGCAGAGACCCAGTACTTC.

A few counts support this clone. The chain recombines TRBV6-1 with TRBJ2-3; D gene unclear. The V gene's germline CDR1 is MNHNS and CDR2 SASEGT. The ends were cut back, 1 base at V and 0 bases at J, with 8 bases in the middle. CDR3 length: 15 residues. CDR3 protein: CASSEDLASTDTQYF. The DNA of the CDR3 is TGTGCCAGCAGTGAAGATTTGGCAAGCACAGATACGCAGTATTTT.